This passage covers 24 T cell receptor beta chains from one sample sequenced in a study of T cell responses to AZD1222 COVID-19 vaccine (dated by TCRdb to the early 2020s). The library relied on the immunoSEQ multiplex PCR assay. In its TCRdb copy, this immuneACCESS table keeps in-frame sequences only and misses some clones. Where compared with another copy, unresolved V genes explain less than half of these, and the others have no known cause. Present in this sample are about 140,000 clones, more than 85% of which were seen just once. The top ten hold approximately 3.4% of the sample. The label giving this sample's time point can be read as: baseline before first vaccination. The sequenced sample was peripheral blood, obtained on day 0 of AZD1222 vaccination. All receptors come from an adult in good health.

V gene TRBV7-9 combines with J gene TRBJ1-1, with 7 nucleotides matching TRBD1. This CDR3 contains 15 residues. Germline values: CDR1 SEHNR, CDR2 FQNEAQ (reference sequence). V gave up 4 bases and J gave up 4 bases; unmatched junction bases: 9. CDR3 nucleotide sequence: TGTGCCAGCAGCTCGCCGGCAGGGGGAGGCACTGAAGCTTTCTTT. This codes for CASSSPAGGGTEAFF.

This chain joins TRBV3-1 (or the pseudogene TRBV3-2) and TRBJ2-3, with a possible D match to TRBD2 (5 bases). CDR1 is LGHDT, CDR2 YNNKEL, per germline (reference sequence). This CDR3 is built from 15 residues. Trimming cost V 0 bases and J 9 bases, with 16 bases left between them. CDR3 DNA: TGTGCCAGCAGCCAAGAAACGCCTAGCCTAGGGACGCAGTATTTT. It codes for CASSQETPSLGTQYF.

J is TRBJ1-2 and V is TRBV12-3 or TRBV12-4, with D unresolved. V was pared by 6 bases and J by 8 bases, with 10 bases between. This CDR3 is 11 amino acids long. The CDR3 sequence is CASSFPGGYTF. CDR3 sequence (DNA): TGTGCCAGCAGCTTTCCCGGAGGCTACACCTTC.

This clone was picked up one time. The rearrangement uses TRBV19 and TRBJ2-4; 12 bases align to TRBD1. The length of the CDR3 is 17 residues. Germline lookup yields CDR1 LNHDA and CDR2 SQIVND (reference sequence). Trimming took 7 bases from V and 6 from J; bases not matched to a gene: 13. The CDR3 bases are TGTGCCAGTATAGCCGGGACAGGGGGCCCTCGTGGAAACATTCAGTACTTC. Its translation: CASIAGTGGPRGNIQYF.

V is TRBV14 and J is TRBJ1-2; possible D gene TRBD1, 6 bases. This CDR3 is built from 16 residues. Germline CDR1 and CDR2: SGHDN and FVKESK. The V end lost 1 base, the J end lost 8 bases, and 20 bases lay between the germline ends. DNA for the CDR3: TGTGCCAGCAGCCAAGTGGCAGGGGCATATGGACGAGGCTACACCTTC. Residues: CASSQVAGAYGRGYTF.

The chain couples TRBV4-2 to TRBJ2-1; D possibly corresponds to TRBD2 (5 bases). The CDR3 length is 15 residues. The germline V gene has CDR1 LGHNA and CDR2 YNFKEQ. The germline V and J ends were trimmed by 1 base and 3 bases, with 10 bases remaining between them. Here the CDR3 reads CASSQGTLSYNEQFF. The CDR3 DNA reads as TGTGCCAGCAGCCAAGGGACTCTAAGCTACAATGAGCAGTTCTTC.

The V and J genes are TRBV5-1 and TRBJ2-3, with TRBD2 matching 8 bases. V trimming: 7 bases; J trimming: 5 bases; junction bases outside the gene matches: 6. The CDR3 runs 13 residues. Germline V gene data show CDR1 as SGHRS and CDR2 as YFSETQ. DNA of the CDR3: TGCGCCAGCCTTGGGCGGGAGGAAGATACGCAGTATTTT. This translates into CASLGREEDTQYF.

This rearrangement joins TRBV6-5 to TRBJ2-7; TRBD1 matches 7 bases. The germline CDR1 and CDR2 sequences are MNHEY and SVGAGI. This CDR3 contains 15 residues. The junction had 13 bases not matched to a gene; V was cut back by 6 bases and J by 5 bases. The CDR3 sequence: CASSSHGDSGNEQYF. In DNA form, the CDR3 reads TGTGCCAGCAGCTCCCATGGGGACAGTGGAAACGAGCAGTACTTC.

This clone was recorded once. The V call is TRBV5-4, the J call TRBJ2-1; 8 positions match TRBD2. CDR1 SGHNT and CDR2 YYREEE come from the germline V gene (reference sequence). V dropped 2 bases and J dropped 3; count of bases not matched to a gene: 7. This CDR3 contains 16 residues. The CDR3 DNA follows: TGTGCCAGCAGCTTCCCCGGGACTAGAGGCTACAATGAGCAGTTCTTC. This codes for CASSFPGTRGYNEQFF.

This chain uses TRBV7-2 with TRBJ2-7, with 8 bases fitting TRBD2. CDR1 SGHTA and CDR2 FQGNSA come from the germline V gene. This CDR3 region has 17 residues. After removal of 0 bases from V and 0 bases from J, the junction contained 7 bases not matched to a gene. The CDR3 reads CASSLAFAGGSSYEQYF. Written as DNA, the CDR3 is TGTGCCAGCAGCTTAGCGTTTGCGGGAGGTAGCTCCTACGAGCAGTACTTC.

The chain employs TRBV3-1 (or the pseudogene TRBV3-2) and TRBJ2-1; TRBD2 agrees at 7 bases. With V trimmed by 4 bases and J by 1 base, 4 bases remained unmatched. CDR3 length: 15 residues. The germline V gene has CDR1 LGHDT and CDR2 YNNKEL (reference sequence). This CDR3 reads CASSPTSVSYNEQFF. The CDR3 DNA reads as TGTGCCAGCAGCCCTACTAGCGTATCCTACAATGAGCAGTTCTTC.

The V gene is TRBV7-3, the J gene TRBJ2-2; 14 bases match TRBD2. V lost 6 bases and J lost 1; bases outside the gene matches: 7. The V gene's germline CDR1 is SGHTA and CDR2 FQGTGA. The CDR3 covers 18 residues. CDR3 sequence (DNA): TGTGCCAGCAGTCCGACTAGCGGGAGGGCCCGGAACACCGGGGAGCTGTTTTTT. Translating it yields CASSPTSGRARNTGELFF.

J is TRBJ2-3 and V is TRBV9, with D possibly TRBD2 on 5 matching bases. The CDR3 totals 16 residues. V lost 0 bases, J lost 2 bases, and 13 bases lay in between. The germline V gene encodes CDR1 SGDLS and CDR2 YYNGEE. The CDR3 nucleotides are TGTGCCAGCAGCGTAGACGGGGATACCTACACAGATACGCAGTATTTT. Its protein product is CASSVDGDTYTDTQYF.

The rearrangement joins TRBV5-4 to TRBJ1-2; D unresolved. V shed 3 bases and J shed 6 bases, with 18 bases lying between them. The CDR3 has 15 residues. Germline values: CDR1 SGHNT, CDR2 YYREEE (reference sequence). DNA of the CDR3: TGTGCCAGCAGCTCCCCAATGGGCGAAGGGAATGGCTACACCTTC. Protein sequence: CASSSPMGEGNGYTF.

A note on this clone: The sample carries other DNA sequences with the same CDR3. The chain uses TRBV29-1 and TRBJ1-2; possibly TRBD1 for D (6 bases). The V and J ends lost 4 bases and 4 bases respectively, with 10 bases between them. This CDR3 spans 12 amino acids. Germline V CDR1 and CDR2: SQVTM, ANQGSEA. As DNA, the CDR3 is TGCAGCGTTGTGAGAGGGGGCTATGGCTACACCTTC. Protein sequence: CSVVRGGYGYTF.

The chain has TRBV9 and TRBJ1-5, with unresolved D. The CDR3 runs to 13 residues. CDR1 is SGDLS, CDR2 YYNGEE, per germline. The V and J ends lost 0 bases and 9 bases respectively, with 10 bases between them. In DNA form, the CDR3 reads TGTGCCAGCAGCGTAGACCCCGCGGGGCCCCAGCATTTT. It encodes CASSVDPAGPQHF. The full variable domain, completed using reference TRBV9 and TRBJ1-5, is DSGVTQTPKHLITATGQRVTLRCSPRSGDLSVYWYQQSLDQGLQFLIQYYNGEERAKGNILERFSAQQFPDLHSELNLSSLELGDSALYFCASSVDPAGPQHFGDGTRLSIL.

CDR3 loop: CASSYRAGEKLFF. Here the CDR3 DNA reads TGTGCCAGCAGTTACAGGGCTGGGGAAAAACTGTTTTTT. This chain joins TRBV6-6 and TRBJ1-4, with D unclear. This CDR3 spans 13 amino acids. CDR1 is MNHNY, CDR2 SVGAGI, per germline (reference sequence). V was shortened by 2 bases and J by 8 bases, with 9 bases between the two germline ends.

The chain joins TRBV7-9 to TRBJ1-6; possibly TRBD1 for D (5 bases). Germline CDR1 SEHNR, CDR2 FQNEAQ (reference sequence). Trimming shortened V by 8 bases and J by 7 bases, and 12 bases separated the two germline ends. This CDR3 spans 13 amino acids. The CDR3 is CASDSSGNSPLHF. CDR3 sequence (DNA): TGTGCCAGCGACAGCAGTGGGAATTCACCCCTCCACTTT.

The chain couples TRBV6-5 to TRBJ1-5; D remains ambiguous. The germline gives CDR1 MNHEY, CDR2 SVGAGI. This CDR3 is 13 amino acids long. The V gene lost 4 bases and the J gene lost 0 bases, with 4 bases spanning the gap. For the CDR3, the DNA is TGTGCCAGCAGTTGGCGTAGCAATCAGCCCCAGCATTTT. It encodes CASSWRSNQPQHF.

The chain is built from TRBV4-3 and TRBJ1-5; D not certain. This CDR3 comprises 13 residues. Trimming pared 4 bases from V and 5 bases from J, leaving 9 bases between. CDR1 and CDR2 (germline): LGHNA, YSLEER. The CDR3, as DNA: TGCGCCAGCAGCCTTACAAGGTATCAGCCCCAGCATTTT. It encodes CASSLTRYQPQHF.

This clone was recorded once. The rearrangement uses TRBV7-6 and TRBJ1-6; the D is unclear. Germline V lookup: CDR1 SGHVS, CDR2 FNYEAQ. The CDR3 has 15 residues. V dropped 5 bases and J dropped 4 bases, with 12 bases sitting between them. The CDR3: CASSAELPYNSPLHF. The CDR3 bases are TGTGCCAGCAGCGCAGAACTTCCTTATAATTCACCCCTCCACTTT.

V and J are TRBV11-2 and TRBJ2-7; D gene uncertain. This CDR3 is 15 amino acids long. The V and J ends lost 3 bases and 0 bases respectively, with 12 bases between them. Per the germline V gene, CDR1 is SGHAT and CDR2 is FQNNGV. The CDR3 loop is CASSFGLAHSYEQYF. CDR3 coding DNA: TGTGCCAGCAGCTTTGGGTTGGCCCACTCCTACGAGCAGTACTTC.

The CDR3 nucleotides read TGTGCCAGCAGAGGGGCCCTCGGGCAGCCCCAGCATTTT. Translated, it gives CASRGALGQPQHF. This rearrangement joins TRBV7-6 to TRBJ1-5; D perhaps matches TRBD1 (5 bases). The V end was cut by 6 bases, the J end by 7 bases, with 13 bases between. The CDR3 loop spans 13 amino acids. Per the germline V gene, CDR1 is SGHVS and CDR2 is FNYEAQ.

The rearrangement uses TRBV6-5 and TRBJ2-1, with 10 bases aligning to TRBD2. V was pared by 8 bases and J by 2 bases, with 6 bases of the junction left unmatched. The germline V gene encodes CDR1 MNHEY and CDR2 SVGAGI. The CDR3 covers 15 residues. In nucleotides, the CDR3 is TGTGCCAGCCTCGAACTAGCGGGAACCTACAATGAGCAGTTCTTC. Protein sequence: CASLELAGTYNEQFF.